This T cell receptor (beta chain) was identified during a study of vaccination and CD4 T cells after COVID-19. Whole-study context: Overlapping spike peptides of SARS-CoV-2, HCoV-NL63, HCoV-OC43 and HCoV-229E stimulated the cells.

Time point in this sample: late sampling 161 to 241 days after vaccination in a few convalescent patients. Treatment in this sample: 10-day PBMC culture with coronavirus spike peptide pools or control peptides (ViraFEST assay). ViraFEST used peptide pools to expand antigen-specific T cells and subsequently sequenced their TCRs. This clonotype has only a few counts. Its antigen is as yet unknown. Between the trimmed V and J ends, which lost 1 base and 6 bases, there was a span of 17 bases. The CDR3 contains 16 residues. Germline CDR1 and CDR2: SGHTA and FQGNSA. Sequence data for DNA of cultured CD4+ T cells were generated by the Oncomine TCR Beta short-read assay. Investigators isolated genomic DNA from cultured CD4+ T cells. TCRdb independently ran MiXCR on the PCR reads; one entry per CDR3 protein. The data show 20,000 or so distinct CDR3 sequences, with 30% to 45% seen just once and about 3% held by the top ten.

The clonotype originates from a human donor who had recovered from COVID-19. Sequenced here: CD4+ T cells from blood, cultured in vitro, sampled about 7 months after SARS-CoV-2 vaccination. The J gene is TRBJ2-3, the V gene TRBV7-2; D gene uncertain. The CDR3 loop is CASSLGSAQSSDTQYF. CDR3 coding DNA: TGTGCCAGCAGCTTAGGCTCAGCCCAATCCTCGGATACGCAGTATTTT.